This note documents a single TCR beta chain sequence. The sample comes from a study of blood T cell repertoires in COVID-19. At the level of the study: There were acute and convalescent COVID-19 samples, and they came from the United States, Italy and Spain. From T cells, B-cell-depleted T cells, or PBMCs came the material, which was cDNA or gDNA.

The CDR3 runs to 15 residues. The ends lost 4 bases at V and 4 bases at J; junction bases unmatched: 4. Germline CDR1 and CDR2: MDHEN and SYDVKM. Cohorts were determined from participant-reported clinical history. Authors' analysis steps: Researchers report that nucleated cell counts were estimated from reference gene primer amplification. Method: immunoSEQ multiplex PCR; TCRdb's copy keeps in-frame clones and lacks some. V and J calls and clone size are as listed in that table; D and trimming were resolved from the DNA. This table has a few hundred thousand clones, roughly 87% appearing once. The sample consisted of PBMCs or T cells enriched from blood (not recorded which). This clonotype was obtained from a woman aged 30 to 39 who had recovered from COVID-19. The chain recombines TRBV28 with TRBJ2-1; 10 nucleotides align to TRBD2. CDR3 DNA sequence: TGTGCCAGCAGTTCCCCTAGCGGGAGTTACAATGAGCAGTTCTTC. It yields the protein CASSSPSGSYNEQFF.